The rows below give T cell receptor beta chains drawn from one sample of a study of chemoradiotherapy in HPV16-positive cancers. TCRdb's copy holds only in-frame clones and misses some; the assay was immunoSEQ multiplex PCR. This sample yields 9,500 to 15,000 clones, of which approximately 87% are seen a single time; 2.8% belongs to the top ten. This material consisted of blood, taken from a patient who underwent chemoradiotherapy. Receptor source: a human donor with HPV-associated anogenital cancer. Each CDR3 is given with its conserved first and last residue. A D gene is named only where the DNA matches it firmly.

v_gene	d_gene	j_gene	CDR3nt	CDR3aa
TRBV18	-	TRBJ1-6	TGTGCCAGCTCACCAGACGCCAAGCATTCACCCCTCCACTTT	CASSPDAKHSPLHF
TRBV27	TRBD1	TRBJ2-5	TGTGCCAGCGGCGACAGGGGCCGCACCCCACCATATCAAGAGACCCAGTACTTC	CASGDRGRTPPYQETQYF
TRBV5-1	-	TRBJ2-5	TGCGCCAGCAGCTTGGGGTGGGGGGAGAAGGAAGAGACCCAGTACTTC	CASSLGWGEKEETQYF
TRBV28	-	TRBJ2-3	TGTGCCAGCAGTGGGGATACGCAGTATTTT	CASSGDTQYF
TRBV27	-	TRBJ2-2	TGTGCCAGCAGTTTAAGGGGCCGAGCGAACACCGGGGAGCTGTTTTTT	CASSLRGRANTGELFF
TRBV9	TRBD1	TRBJ1-1	TGTGCCAGCAGCGTAACAGGGGGCTTGAACACTGAAGCTTTCTTT	CASSVTGGLNTEAFF
TRBV5-6	-	TRBJ2-3	TGTGCCAGCAGCTTGAACACAGATACGCAGTATTTT	CASSLNTDTQYF
TRBV27	-	TRBJ2-5	TGTGCCAGCAACGCGGAGGCCAGCCAAGAGACCCAGTACTTC	CASNAEASQETQYF
TRBV6-1	-	TRBJ2-7	TGTGCCAGCAGTGAAATTAGCGCGGGTGCTACCTACGAGCAGTACTTC	CASSEISAGATYEQYF
TRBV29-1	TRBD1	TRBJ1-5	TGCAGCGTGACAGGGGTGGGGAGCAATCAGCCCCAGCATTTT	CSVTGVGSNQPQHF